This TCR beta chain was captured by sequencing in a study of OX40 agonist ivuxolimab in advanced cancers. Profiled with immunoSEQ multiplex PCR; TCRdb holds only in-frame clones, not every one. The table has tens of thousands of clones, 85% to 95% seen once. The CDR3 is made up of 21 amino acids. The germline CDR1 and CDR2 sequences are SQVTM and ANQGSEA. Unmatched junction bases numbered 20, after V lost 0 bases and J lost 0 bases. The V call is TRBV29-1, the J call TRBJ2-7, with TRBD1 identical over 10 bases. This TCR was sampled from an adult with an advanced solid tumor such as melanoma, head and neck, liver or kidney cancer. This material consisted of CD4+ or CD8+ T cells sorted from blood, taken in a trial of the OX40 agonist ivuxolimab. The CDR3 spells CSVEDKFGGTGDFLFSYEQYF. CDR3 in DNA: TGCAGCGTTGAAGATAAATTCGGTGGGACAGGGGACTTTCTTTTCTCCTACGAGCAGTACTTC.